Listed below are T cell receptor beta chains from one sample, sequenced in a study of CD8 T cells in ankylosing spondylitis. TCRdb reprocessed the 5' RACE reads with MiXCR, giving one entry per CDR3 protein. The sample consists of fewer than 40,000 distinct CDR3 sequences, under 40% of them appearing once. The sequenced sample consisted of synovial fluid, either unsorted or a sorted T cell fraction (not recorded which). The receptors originated from a male donor with ankylosing spondylitis. Both conserved end residues are part of each CDR3. D genes are given only for firm matches. Size tells how often a clone was seen (once, few, many) or the class of an expanded clone, and some rows leave it out.

D gene | J gene | CDR3 length | V gene | clone size | CDR3 protein | CDR3 DNA
- | TRBJ2-7 | 11 | TRBV27 | few | CASSYGDEQYF | TGTGCCAGCAGTTACGGGGACGAGCAGTACTTC
- | TRBJ2-7 | 12 | TRBV27 | - | CASSPRGHEQYF | TGTGCCAGCAGTCCCAGGGGACACGAGCAGTACTTC
- | TRBJ1-5 | 15 | TRBV16 | few | CASSQTEGVGQPQHF | TGTGCCAGCAGCCAAACCGAGGGGGTCGGTCAGCCCCAGCATTTT
- | TRBJ2-1 | 16 | TRBV5-1 | - | CASSAVLAPLGNEQFF | TGCGCCAGCAGCGCTGTACTAGCTCCCCTTGGGAATGAGCAGTTCTTC
- | TRBJ2-7 | 15 | TRBV11-3 | medium-sized | CASSLLPGPQFEQYF | TGTGCCAGCAGCCTATTACCGGGACCTCAATTCGAGCAGTACTTC
TRBD1 | TRBJ2-2 | 15 | TRBV12-5 | - | CASGAGTAYTGELFF | TGTGCTAGTGGAGCAGGGACAGCGTACACCGGGGAGCTGTTTTTT
- | TRBJ1-6 | 14 | TRBV21-1 | - | CASSNRRGRDPGHF | TGTGCCAGCAGCAATCGCAGGGGGCGGGATCCGGGCCACTTT
- | TRBJ2-2 | 17 | TRBV10-3 | - | CAISESRGIGNTGELFF | TGTGCCATCAGTGAGTCGAGGGGAATTGGTAACACCGGGGAGCTGTTTTTT
- | TRBJ1-2 | 14 | TRBV7-9 | - | CASSLEGRVNGYTF | TGTGCCAGCAGCTTAGAGGGCAGGGTGAATGGCTACACCTTC
- | TRBJ2-3 | 15 | TRBV21-1 | few | CASRPSGAKVVTQYF | TGTGCCAGCCGACCTAGCGGGGCGAAGGTAGTTACGCAGTATTTT
- | TRBJ2-7 | 14 | TRBV7-9 | many | CASSLSTDSYEQYF | TGTGCCAGCAGCTTGTCGACGGACTCCTACGAGCAGTACTTC
TRBD1 | TRBJ2-1 | 14 | TRBV20-1 | few | CSASHWTGANEQFF | TGCAGTGCTAGCCATTGGACAGGGGCTAATGAGCAGTTCTTC
- | TRBJ1-2 | 13 | TRBV2 | - | CASSARGVYGYTF | TGTGCCAGCAGTGCCAGGGGCGTCTATGGCTACACCTTC
TRBD2 | TRBJ2-2 | 17 | TRBV7-8 | few | CASINPGLAVNTGELFF | TGTGCCAGCATCAATCCGGGGCTAGCGGTAAACACCGGGGAGCTGTTTTTT
- | TRBJ1-5 | 15 | TRBV4-1 | once | CASSSLQGRGQPQHF | TGCGCCAGCAGCTCCCTTCAGGGGCGAGGTCAGCCCCAGCATTTT
- | TRBJ2-1 | 14 | TRBV9 | - | CASSVGLSANEQFF | TGTGCCAGCAGCGTCGGACTATCCGCCAATGAGCAGTTCTTC
- | TRBJ1-2 | 13 | TRBV18 | - | CASSPIRPYGYTF | TGTGCCAGCTCACCAATACGGCCCTATGGCTACACCTTC
- | TRBJ2-3 | 13 | TRBV29-1 | many | CSGGAGFGDTQYF | TGCAGCGGCGGCGCCGGGTTTGGGGATACGCAGTATTTT
TRBD2 | TRBJ2-3 | 17 | TRBV12-3/TRBV12-4 | - | CASSTGTSGREGDTQYF | TGTGCCAGCAGCACCGGGACTAGCGGGAGGGAGGGGGATACGCAGTATTTT
TRBD1 | TRBJ2-1 | 13 | TRBV28 | - | CASSTRERTGQFF | TGTGCCAGCAGTACCAGGGAAAGGACAGGGCAGTTCTTC
- | TRBJ2-7 | 13 | TRBV19 | few | CASSGATSYEQYF | TGTGCCAGTAGTGGGGCAACCTCCTACGAGCAGTACTTC
- | TRBJ1-4 | 17 | TRBV27 | few | CASSLTPEGGTNEKLFF | TGTGCCAGCAGTTTAACCCCGGAAGGGGGGACTAATGAAAAACTGTTTTTT
TRBD2 | TRBJ2-5 | 16 | TRBV18 | - | CASSKREGLSQETQYF | TGTGCCAGCTCAAAGCGGGAGGGCCTCTCCCAAGAGACCCAGTACTTC
TRBD2 | TRBJ2-1 | 13 | TRBV29-1 | many | CSVALAANNEQFF | TGCAGCGTTGCACTAGCGGCAAACAATGAGCAGTTCTTC
- | TRBJ1-5 | 16 | TRBV18 | - | CASSPPTAKSNQPQHF | TGTGCCAGCTCACCACCAACAGCTAAAAGCAATCAGCCCCAGCATTTT
- | TRBJ1-1 | 12 | TRBV6-1 | - | CASSVWNTEAFF | TGTGCCAGCTCAGTCTGGAACACTGAAGCTTTCTTT
- | TRBJ2-1 | 13 | TRBV6-4 | few | CASSDSSVNEQFF | TGTGCCAGCAGTGACTCGAGTGTCAATGAGCAGTTCTTC
- | TRBJ1-1 | 13 | TRBV4-2 | - | CASSHGGGTEAFF | TGTGCCAGCAGCCATGGGGGGGGGACTGAAGCTTTCTTT
- | TRBJ2-5 | 12 | TRBV2 | few | CASRDLLGTQYF | TGTGCCAGCAGGGACCTCCTTGGGACCCAGTACTTC
- | TRBJ2-2 | 16 | TRBV5-1 | many | CASSLEDYVNTGELFF | TGCGCCAGCAGCTTGGAGGACTACGTGAACACCGGGGAGCTGTTTTTT
TRBD2 | TRBJ2-1 | 16 | TRBV24-1 | - | CATSEHSGGYHNEQFF | TGTGCCACCAGTGAACATAGCGGGGGATACCACAATGAGCAGTTCTTC
- | TRBJ2-5 | 14 | TRBV7-9 | many | CASSYLGGQETQYF | TGTGCCAGCAGCTACCTGGGAGGACAAGAGACCCAGTACTTC
- | TRBJ2-1 | 14 | TRBV3-1 | - | CASSQDGLYNEQFF | TGTGCCAGCAGCCAAGATGGACTGTACAATGAGCAGTTCTTC
- | TRBJ2-2 | 15 | TRBV24-1 | - | CATSVGTITSGELFF | TGTGCCACCAGTGTAGGCACTATTACCTCCGGGGAGCTGTTTTTT
TRBD2 | TRBJ2-3 | 18 | TRBV2 | many | CASGRTSGSIPSTDTQYF | TGTGCCAGCGGAAGGACTAGCGGGAGTATCCCTAGCACAGATACGCAGTATTTT
- | TRBJ2-2 | 16 | TRBV12-3/TRBV12-4 | many | CASSSYSVTNTGELFF | TGTGCCAGCAGTTCGTATAGTGTGACGAACACCGGGGAGCTGTTTTTT
- | TRBJ2-1 | 15 | TRBV11-2 | - | CASSFSRNTYNEQFF | TGTGCCAGCAGCTTCTCCCGAAATACCTACAATGAGCAGTTCTTC
TRBD2 | TRBJ2-1 | 17 | TRBV4-2 | many | CASSQEGTSGRGWEQFF | TGTGCCAGCAGCCAAGAGGGGACTAGCGGGAGGGGTTGGGAGCAGTTCTTC
TRBD2 | TRBJ2-1 | 17 | TRBV6-1 | - | CASSEDEAGGPYNEQFF | TGTGCCAGCAGTGAGGATGAAGCGGGAGGGCCGTACAATGAGCAGTTCTTC
- | TRBJ2-3 | 15 | TRBV4-2 | few | CASSQDLGAWDTQYF | TGTGCCAGCAGCCAAGATTTGGGGGCTTGGGATACGCAGTATTTT
- | TRBJ2-7 | 15 | TRBV5-5 | - | CASSPPGMSSYEQYF | TGTGCCAGCAGCCCACCAGGGATGAGCTCCTACGAGCAGTACTTC
- | TRBJ2-1 | 15 | TRBV5-1 | few | CASSWSIGSENEQFF | TGCGCCAGCAGCTGGTCCATCGGGAGTGAAAATGAGCAGTTCTTC
- | TRBJ1-2 | 12 | TRBV29-1 | few | CSVLRGSYGYTF | TGCAGCGTCTTGAGGGGGAGTTATGGCTACACCTTC
- | TRBJ2-1 | 16 | TRBV20-1 | few | CSARSERWSSYNEQFF | TGCAGTGCTAGGTCAGAGCGGTGGAGCTCCTACAATGAGCAGTTCTTC
TRBD1 | TRBJ2-2 | 14 | TRBV14 | - | CASSLRQGTGELFF | TGTGCCAGCAGCCTCCGACAGGGAACCGGGGAGCTGTTTTTT